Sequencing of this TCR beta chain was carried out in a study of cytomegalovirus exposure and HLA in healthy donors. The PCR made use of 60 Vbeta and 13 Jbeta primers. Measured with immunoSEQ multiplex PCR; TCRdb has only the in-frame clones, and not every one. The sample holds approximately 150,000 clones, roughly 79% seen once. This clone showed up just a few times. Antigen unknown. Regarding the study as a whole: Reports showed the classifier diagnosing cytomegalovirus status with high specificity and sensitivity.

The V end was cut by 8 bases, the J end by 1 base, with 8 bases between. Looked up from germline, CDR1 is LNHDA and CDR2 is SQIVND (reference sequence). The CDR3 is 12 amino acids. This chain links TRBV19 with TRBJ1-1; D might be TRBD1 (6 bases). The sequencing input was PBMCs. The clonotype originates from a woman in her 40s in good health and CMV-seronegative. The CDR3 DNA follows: TGTGCCAGTTTGGACAGGAACACTGAAGCTTTCTTT. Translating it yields CASLDRNTEAFF. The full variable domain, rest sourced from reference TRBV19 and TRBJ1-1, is DGGITQSPKYLFRKEGQNVTLSCEQNLNHDAMYWYRQDPGQGLRLIYYSQIVNDFQKGDIAEGYSVSREKKESFPLTVTSAQKNPTAFYLCASLDRNTEAFFGQGTRLTVV.